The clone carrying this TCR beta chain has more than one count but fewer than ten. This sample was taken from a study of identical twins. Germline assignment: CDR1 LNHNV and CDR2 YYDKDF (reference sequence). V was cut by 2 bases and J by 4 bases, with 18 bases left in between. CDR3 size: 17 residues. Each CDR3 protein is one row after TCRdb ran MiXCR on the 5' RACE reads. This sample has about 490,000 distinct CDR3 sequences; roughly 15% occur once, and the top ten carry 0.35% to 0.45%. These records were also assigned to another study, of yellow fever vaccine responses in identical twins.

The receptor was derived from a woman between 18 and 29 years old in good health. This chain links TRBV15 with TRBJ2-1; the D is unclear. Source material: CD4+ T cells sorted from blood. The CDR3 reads CATSRLPPPAPYNEQFF. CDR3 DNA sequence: TGTGCCACCAGCAGACTACCCCCCCCAGCCCCTTACAATGAGCAGTTCTTC.